This T cell receptor (beta chain) was sequenced for a study of control samples from healthy donors and cancer patients. Here immunoSEQ multiplex PCR was the method, and the copy in TCRdb shows in-frame clones only, minus some. The sample shows tens of thousands of clones, 91% of them seen only once. This CDR3 has 13 residues. Per germline, CDR1 SNHLY and CDR2 FYNNEI. Unmatched junction bases numbered 6, after V lost 8 bases and J lost 6 bases. Sample: PBMCs. This sequence was found in a woman aged 40 to 50 with head and neck cancer. V gene TRBV2 combines with J gene TRBJ2-2; the match to TRBD2 covers 7 bases. CDR3 sequence reads: CASRREKSGELFF. DNA of the CDR3: TGTGCCAGCCGGCGGGAGAAGTCCGGGGAGCTGTTTTTT.